This T cell receptor beta chain is from a study of cytomegalovirus exposure and HLA in healthy donors. Whole-study findings and limits: Most TCRs appeared rarely, but some public TCRs recurred in many donors.

Profiling relied on immunoSEQ multiplex PCR, and the TCRdb table lists in-frame clones only, not all of them. The sample contains roughly 48,000 clones, 88% of which appear only once. The CDR3 is 14 residues long. Germline V lookup: CDR1 SGHTA, CDR2 FQGNSA. J lost 8 bases, V lost 5 bases, and 7 bases had no gene match. Concerning this clone itself: Its antigen remains unidentified.

What was sequenced was PBMCs. This clonotype originated in a woman aged 30 to 39 in good health and CMV-seronegative. V gene TRBV7-2 combines with J gene TRBJ1-1, with 11 bases aligning to TRBD1. The CDR3 DNA sequence: TGTGCCAGCAGCCGGGACAGGGGGTCCGTGGAAGCTTTCTTT. Amino acid sequence: CASSRDRGSVEAFF.